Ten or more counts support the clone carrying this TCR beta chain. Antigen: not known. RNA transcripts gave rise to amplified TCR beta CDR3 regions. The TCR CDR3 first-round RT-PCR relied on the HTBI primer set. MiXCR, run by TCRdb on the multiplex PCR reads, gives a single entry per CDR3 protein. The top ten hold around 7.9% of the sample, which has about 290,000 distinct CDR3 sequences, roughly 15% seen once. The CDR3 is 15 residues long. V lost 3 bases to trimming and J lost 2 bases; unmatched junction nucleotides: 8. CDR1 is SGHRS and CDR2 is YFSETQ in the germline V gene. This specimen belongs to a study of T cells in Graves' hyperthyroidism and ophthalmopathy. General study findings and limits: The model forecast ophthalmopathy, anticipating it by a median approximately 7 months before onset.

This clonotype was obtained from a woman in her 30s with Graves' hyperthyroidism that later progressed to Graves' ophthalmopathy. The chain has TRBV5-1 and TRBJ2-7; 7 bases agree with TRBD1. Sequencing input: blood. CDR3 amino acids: CASSYTGTDAYEQYF. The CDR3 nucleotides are TGCGCCAGCAGCTATACCGGGACAGATGCCTACGAGCAGTACTTC.